Each of the 4 T cell receptor beta chains below was sequenced from the same sample in a study of human CD8 memory T cell subsets. Libraries targeted TCR beta using 5' RACE with UMIs. Reprocessing the 5' RACE reads, TCRdb reports a single entry for every CDR3 protein and omits DNA. In total, the table holds 5,500 to 7,000 distinct CDR3 sequences. Input material: CD8+ effector memory T cells (TEM) sorted from PBMCs. Documented subset: effector memory CD8 T cells, CCR7- CD45RO+ CD95+. Receptors originate from a human donor in good health.

The chain links TRBV7-9 to TRBJ1-1. Germline loops: CDR1 SEHNR, CDR2 FQNEAQ (reference sequence). The CDR3 length is 13 residues. CDR3 region: CASSPPVDSEAFF.

The V gene is TRBV29-1, the J gene TRBJ1-2; TCRdb outputs TRBD1, but without DNA this stays unchecked. This CDR3 contains 12 residues. Germline V lookup: CDR1 SQVTM, CDR2 ANQGSEA. CDR3 in amino acids: CSVAGRGNGYTF.

The rearrangement links TRBV30 to TRBJ1-1. Germline values: CDR1 GTSNPN, CDR2 SVGIG (reference sequence). This CDR3 has 13 amino acids. Here the CDR3 reads CAWSPGGDTEAFF.

The chain is built from TRBV4-1 and TRBJ2-7. This CDR3 comprises 15 residues. The V gene's germline CDR1 is MGHRA and CDR2 YSYEKL. The CDR3 sequence: CASSQGAGGAYEQYF.